This TCR beta chain comes out of a study of T-cell memory formation after mild COVID-19. A single count supports this clonotype. Its antigen remains unidentified. A 5'RACE reaction primed in the constant segment made cDNA libraries of TCR alpha and TCR beta, and these carried sample barcodes and UMIs. TCRdb reanalysed the 5' RACE reads using MiXCR and keeps one entry per CDR3 protein. The table includes 450,000 or so distinct CDR3 sequences, 20% detected once. The germline CDR1 and CDR2 sequences are SGHRS and YFSETQ. The CDR3 is 16 amino acids. J was trimmed by 1 base and V by 4 bases; bases with no gene match: 5. Regarding the study as a whole: A subset of responding clones appeared in pre-infection memory, suggesting cross-reactive memory joined. Those CD4+ clones that contracted were mainly in CM and EM (CD8+ ones in EMRA).

Sequenced: PBMCs or a T cell subset sorted from them (not recorded which). The sequence was collected from an adult woman who had mild COVID-19 (a few samples of this study predate the infection). Cell type and time point are not known. The rearrangement joins TRBV5-1 to TRBJ2-3; 11 bases are shared with TRBD2. The CDR3 DNA sequence: TGCGCCAGCAGCCTCCAACTAGCGGGGGGCACAGATACGCAGTATTTT. Translation: CASSLQLAGGTDTQYF.